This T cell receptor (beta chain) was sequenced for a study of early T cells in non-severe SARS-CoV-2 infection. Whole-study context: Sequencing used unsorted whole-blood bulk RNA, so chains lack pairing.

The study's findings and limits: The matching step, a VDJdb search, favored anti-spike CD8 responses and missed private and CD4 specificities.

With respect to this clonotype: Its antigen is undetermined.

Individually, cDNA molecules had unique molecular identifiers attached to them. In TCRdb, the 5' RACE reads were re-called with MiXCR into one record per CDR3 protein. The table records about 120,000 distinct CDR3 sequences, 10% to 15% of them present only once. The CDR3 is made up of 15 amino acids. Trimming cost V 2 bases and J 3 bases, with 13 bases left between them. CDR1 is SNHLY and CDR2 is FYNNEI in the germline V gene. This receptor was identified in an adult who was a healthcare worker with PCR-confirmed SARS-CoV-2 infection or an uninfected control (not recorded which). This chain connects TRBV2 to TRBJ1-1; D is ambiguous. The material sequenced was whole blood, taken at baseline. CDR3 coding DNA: TGTGCCAGCAGTGAAAATTATGAGGGTGACACTGAAGCTTTCTTT. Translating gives CASSENYEGDTEAFF.